Given below is one T cell receptor beta chain in context. Its cognate antigen is unknown. TCR beta sequences were obtained from blood CD8+ and CD4+ T cells. Negative isolation was used for CD8+ and CD4+ T cells and FACS enrichment for TEMRA cells. This sample was taken from a study of CD8 T cells in Susac syndrome. Study details: At blood draw, Susac syndrome patients were therapy-naive, on corticosteroids, or on intravenous immunoglobulin alone.

The authors reverse transcribed about 0.5 to 1 ug RNA with random hexamers. TCRdb passed the immunoSEQ multiplex PCR reads through MiXCR, listing each CDR3 protein once. The sample lists some 180,000 distinct CDR3 sequences, just under 95% occurring once. Study-level results: Susac syndrome CD4+ T cell repertoires showed no clonal expansion.

This CDR3 is built from 12 residues. Germline V gene lookup returns CDR1 DFQATT and CDR2 SNEGSKA (reference sequence). V was clipped by 4 bases and J by 6 bases, with 12 bases between them. The sample was CD4+ T cells from PBMCs. The sequence derives from a human donor with Susac syndrome. This chain joins TRBV20-1 and TRBJ2-5; possible D gene TRBD1, 6 bases. CDR3 sequence reads: CSAKTGGQTQYF. The CDR3 nucleotides are TGCAGTGCTAAGACAGGAGGACAGACCCAGTACTTC.